This T cell receptor (beta chain) was captured by sequencing in a study of blood T cell repertoires in COVID-19. For the study at large: Nucleic acid was either cDNA or gDNA, and it came from T cells, B-cell-depleted T cells, or PBMCs.

The length of the CDR3 is 14 residues. V dropped 6 bases and J dropped 4; count of bases not matched to a gene: 7. Per the germline V gene, CDR1 is MNHEY and CDR2 is SMNVEV (reference sequence). Clones were read by immunoSEQ multiplex PCR, and TCRdb kept only the in-frame ones, dropping some. Found here are more than 200,000 clones, 84% of them singletons; the top ten hold 1.4%. The chain employs TRBV27 and TRBJ2-3, with TRBD1 identical over 7 bases. This sequence was found in a woman aged 40 to 50 who had recovered from COVID-19. Sequenced input: peripheral blood. CDR3 region: CASRFTGAADTQYF. CDR3 DNA: TGTGCCAGCAGGTTTACAGGGGCGGCAGATACGCAGTATTTT.